This T cell receptor (beta chain) is from a study of cytomegalovirus exposure and HLA in healthy donors (dated by TCRdb to about 2017). Describing the broader study: According to an earlier analysis of 550 to 700 of the donors, 200 million or so T cells yielded roughly 100 million unique TCR beta sequences and about 300 Gb of sequence data. In a later genetic analysis, genome-wide SNP genotypes for about three fifths of the roughly 670 donors were used, and that subset was treated as a discovery cohort. All discovery cohort repertoires had been generated using a single sequencing platform. The study aimed to test whether cataloging public T cell receptors could reveal signatures of past pathogen exposure. Using immunosequencing, the study profiled T cell repertoires from 666 subjects and related those repertoires to cytomegalovirus serostatus. High-throughput TCR immunosequencing, statistical association of individual TCRs with disease status, and machine learning were combined to predict cytomegalovirus infection status. The number of typed donors differed by locus: roughly 629-640 for A, B, C, DRB1 and DQB1; 522 for DQA1; about 600 for DPA1; and about 450 for DPB1. Donor age, sex, ethnicity and CMV serostatus were compiled alongside the repertoire data. An early release that covered more than 550 HLA-typed donors contained 250 to 350 gigabases of sequencing data and 75 million to 100 million unique TCR sequences. A separate validation cohort of roughly 130 different subjects was used in addition to the roughly 670-subject first cohort. Both class I and class II loci were covered by HLA typing, at four-digit resolution. Among the roughly 400 genotyped donors, under 90% belonged to the genetic ancestry cluster associated with self-reported Caucasian donors. Because of strong linkage in the cohort, roughly five DR-DQ haplotypes were treated as single units for association and clustering. In the later analysis, no new phenotypic data were used to find candidate immune exposures; instead, reliance was placed on TCR beta sequences and their occurrence across donors. A later analysis re-examined previously published TCR beta repertoires from just over 650 donors and added high-resolution HLA genotyping to investigate patterns of TCR occurrence. On average, about 240,000 unique TCR beta nucleotide sequences were sequenced per donor among a few hundred genotyped donors of the cohort, with around 19% of those sequences being non-productive. In an earlier analysis of roughly 580 of the donors, high-throughput TCR beta sequencing was used to judge whether each TCR beta V gene segment behaved as functional or pseudogenic. Here is what the overall study found, with its caveats: Immune exposure information for the cohort was limited to CMV serostatus. Some IMGT-functional V segments, including TRBV6-2 and TRBV6-3, could not be distinguished by the 87-base-pair reads and were therefore excluded. A cluster of highly shared sequence variants was judged likely to be a technical artifact of the sequencing pipeline. In a later analysis, the rate of TCR association differed among HLA loci, with DRB1 alleles having the most associated TCRs and HLA-C alleles having the fewest. A later analysis found that most CMV-associated TCR beta chains appeared HLA-restricted, with HLA associations seemingly driven largely by CMV exposure. In vitro tests confirmed that a few of the cytomegalovirus-associated TCR beta chains recognize cytomegalovirus antigens. While some public TCRs were present in many individuals, most TCR sequences turned up only very rarely across donors. Roughly uniform sequencing depth across donors was assumed in presence/absence analyses, although this assumption may not hold. Cytomegalovirus status was reported to be diagnosed by the classifier with high specificity and sensitivity in both the original and validation cohorts. In a later analysis, HLA-associated TCR beta chains showed more clonal expansion and lower generation probabilities than non-associated chains that were equally common. When HLA alleles, especially DR and DQ, strongly co-occurred, TCR associations were difficult to assign to individual alleles. Several of the top co-occurrence clusters appeared to be linked to parvovirus B19, influenza, CMV and Epstein-Barr virus, according to a later analysis. Specific HLA alleles were associated with 16,951 TCR beta sequences at a false discovery rate of 0.05 in a later analysis. Correlated functional status among segregating V segments might reflect linkage disequilibrium, but an unknown experimental factor could not be ruled out. This cohort had only TCR beta chains sequenced, and the lack of alpha or paired-chain data limited which features could be detected. A further reported finding was that TCR beta sequences accurately predicted the HLA-A and HLA-B alleles for most subjects in the first cohort. Because some donors lacked HLA typing at each locus, the association tests relied only on the typed subset. Broadly in line with IMGT annotations, most TCR beta V segments showed up in productive rearrangements about 90% or about 30% of the time in an earlier analysis of approximately 600 of the donors. Compared with the roughly 600-donor mean, donors in an Asian-associated ancestry cluster had fewer N-insertions in productive TCRs, according to a later genetic analysis. Seventeen rarely observed V segments, including chromosome 9 orphons, were excluded from the earlier analysis of some 590 of the donors because counts were too low. An association between a missense DCLRE1C variant and V-gene and J-gene trimming of TCR beta chains was found in a later genetic analysis and replicated in an independent cohort. The authors suggested that the approach could potentially be extended to other disease states and immunological phenotypes. The study gave a list of some 150 TCR beta chains associated with cytomegalovirus.

In total, roughly 710 healthy bone marrow donors made up the cohort. Cohort members were all nominally healthy when sampled, although unrecorded immune exposures were likely present. The donor was CMV seropositive and belonged to the group of 250 to 300 seropositive cohort members. A peripheral blood sample was provided by each donor, and peripheral blood mononuclear cells were used for TCR beta sequencing. The Qiagen DNeasy Blood Extraction Kit was used to extract genomic DNA from the blood cell samples. CDR1 LGHNA and CDR2 YSLEER are derived from the germline V gene. Between the V and J ends, shortened by 0 bases and 0 bases respectively, the junction contains 9 bases. Reading from cysteine to phenylalanine, the CDR3 counts 16 amino acids. Only CDR3 DNA is held: 48 bases, read in frame from base 1. Details on this clone: It has no known antigen specificity. No qualities accompany the bases; no much larger clone lies one base away.

The library was built by means of the immunoSEQ multiplex PCR assay. A mixture of 60 forward primers for TCR Vbeta segments and 13 reverse primers for TCR Jbeta segments was used in the multiplex PCR. A multiplex PCR assay on genomic DNA amplified the CDR3 region of rearranged TCR beta genes. The amplified TCR beta libraries were sequenced on the Illumina HiSeq System as 87-base-pair reads. Processing in the source paper ran as follows. In a later analysis, some 80 million unique TCR beta chains were counted across the roughly 610 repertoires, and roughly 9.9 million of these chains were shared by at least two donors. Raw reads were error-corrected and collapsed into unique sequences by a nearest-neighbor algorithm in which closely related sequences were merged to remove PCR and sequencing errors. V, D and J gene segments were assigned by aligning CDR3 sequences to IMGT reference sequences. For a sequence to be retained, at least a six-nucleotide match to both a V gene segment and a J gene segment was required. A rearrangement was called productive if the CDR3 had no stop codons and remained in frame with V and J, and every other rearrangement was called non-productive. CDR3 was defined according to IMGT convention as the region running from the second conserved V-encoded cysteine to the conserved J-encoded phenylalanine. The earlier analysis of 500 to 600 of the donors excluded sequences that lacked an unambiguous match to a single V gene segment. In an earlier analysis of roughly 600 of the donors, a V segment was called functional when productive rearrangements were above 56.7%, and segregating when the standard deviation between donors exceeded 5%. A statistical classification framework was built to diagnose cytomegalovirus status from the catalog of TCR beta chain sequences. A later analysis assigned V and J genes by comparing TCR nucleotide sequences with IMGT/GENE-DB human TR gene sequences. The TCRdist pipeline was used in a later analysis to assign CDR3 sequences and most-parsimonious VDJ recombination scenarios. In a later analysis, each TCR beta chain was defined by its CDR3 amino acid sequence together with its V-gene family, and reads lacking a unique V-gene family were excluded. In a later analysis, 550 to 650 highly shared, low-generation-probability nucleotide sequences were removed to address suspected cross-contamination and a sequencing artifact. A later analysis calculated a clonal expansion index for each public chain from normalized within-repertoire ranks of inferred template counts. In a later analysis, generation probabilities were computed with a VDJ recombination model fitted to out-of-frame rearrangements, and the resulting probabilities were checked against IGoR. In a later analysis, hypergeometric tests were used to score TCR-TCR, TCR-HLA and TCR-CMV co-occurrence, with a repertoire-size bias correction applied to TCR pairs. In a later analysis, false discovery rates were estimated by permuting HLA or CMV assignments 20 times. In a later analysis, co-occurring TCRs were grouped with DBSCAN, and TCRdist sequence similarity was added when clustering was performed within HLA-allele-positive subsets. Co-occurrence clustering excluded repertoires with fewer than 30,000 or more than 120,000 public chains, plus five with anomalous nucleotide sharing. In TCRdb, the immuneACCESS table is reduced to in-frame sequences with V and J assigned. These tables do not hold every clone; where another copy was compared, an unresolved V gene accounts for under half, and the others remain unexplained. The D gene and trimming were derived from the DNA, and the V and J assignments and clone size from that table. This sample gives more than 150,000 clones in total; around 80% of them show up just once. The ten largest make up roughly 2.5% of the sample.

The sequence came from a woman under 40 in good health and CMV-seropositive. The sequence is built from TRBV4-3 and TRBJ1-3, with TRBD1 tentatively as D gene (5 bases match). What was sequenced was PBMCs. The encoded CDR3 is CASSQDWGGSGNTIYF. Here is the DNA: TGCGCCAGCAGCCAAGATTGGGGGGGCTCTGGAAACACCATATATTTT.